The following is a T cell receptor (beta chain) sequence with its context. Antigen specificity is unknown. The source material, RNA transcripts, was used to amplify TCR beta CDR3 regions. The HTBI primer set served for first-round RT-PCR of the TCR CDR3. TCRdb itself ran the multiplex PCR reads through MiXCR, one entry per CDR3 protein. The table lists more than 600,000 distinct CDR3 sequences, around 15% of them singletons. This specimen belongs to a study of T cells in Graves' hyperthyroidism and ophthalmopathy. Points from the study as a whole: Expanded thyroid clonotypes (above 0.001) were mostly also found in blood. The model identified upcoming ophthalmopathy a median 6.5 months ahead of onset.

CDR1 and CDR2 from the germline V gene are DFQATT and SNEGSKA (reference sequence). The CDR3 has 13 amino acids. V lost 3 bases to trimming and J lost 6 bases, with 12 bases between them. The study enrolled patients aged 18 to 65 with newly diagnosed hyperthyroidism of under 2 months' duration. Lactation, pregnancy, other autoimmune disease or uncontrolled infection led to exclusion of patients. V gene TRBV20-1 combines with J gene TRBJ1-5; maybe TRBD1 (5 bases). Sequences were obtained from blood. The TCR was taken from a man aged 18-30 years with Graves' hyperthyroidism. In DNA, the CDR3 is TGCAGTGCTAGCCCCCAGGGTGGTCAGCCCCAGCATTTT. This sequence encodes CSASPQGGQPQHF.